The 25 T cell receptor beta chains reported below all come from one sample, sequenced in a study of human T cells and chemical hapten exposure listed by TCRdb under 2021. Reading the label with the study, this specimen's time point is: patch test 1, 2 weeks after DPC sensitization. The treatment or condition label here, explained by the study, means: therapeutic diphenylcyclopropenone sensitization with weekly scalp DPC. The library was obtained by RACE. Sequencing relied on a NextSeq 500. TCRdb reprocessing: public reads trimmed at Q25 with fastp, clones called with MiXCR, in-frame beta chains kept. Duplicate CDR3 protein sequences are folded into a single record with the most common DNA and genes. Across this sample there are roughly 180,000 distinct CDR3 sequences, with about a fifth seen only once. The top ten hold under 8.5% of the sample. The source was whole blood, collected in connection with sensitization to the hapten diphenylcyclopropenone (DPC). The receptor source for this set is a woman aged 45-60 years with alopecia areata. Some clones in this sample may be carry-over from other donors' samples.

The rearrangement joins TRBV25-1 to TRBJ1-1, with a possible D match to TRBD1 (6 bases). CDR1 MGHDK and CDR2 SYGVNS come from the germline V gene. Trimming removed 6 bases at V and 3 bases at J, with 17 bases between. The CDR3 runs to 15 residues. The CDR3 protein is CASSGQNLPYTEAFF. The CDR3 DNA reads TGTGCCAGCAGCGGACAGAACTTGCCTTACACTGAAGCTTTCTTT.

The V call is TRBV9, the J call TRBJ2-3; no definite D call. Trimming took off 0 bases at V and 0 bases at J, with 8 bases between the two ends. Germline values: CDR1 SGDLS, CDR2 YYNGEE. This CDR3 has 15 residues. The CDR3 DNA sequence: TGTGCCAGCAGCGTAGTACTCTCTAGCACAGATACGCAGTATTTT. It codes for CASSVVLSSTDTQYF.

The chain employs TRBV12-3 or TRBV12-4 and TRBJ2-7; D is possibly TRBD2 (6 bases). V lost 4 bases, J lost 5 bases, and 12 bases lay in between. This CDR3 has 13 residues. Written as DNA, the CDR3 is TGTGCCAGCAGTTACACTAGCTTACACGAGCAGTACTTC. Encoded protein: CASSYTSLHEQYF.

The CDR3 here is CASSNPSGRETGELFF. In nucleotides, the CDR3 is TGCGCCAGCAGCAACCCTAGCGGGAGGGAAACCGGGGAGCTGTTTTTT. The gene calls are TRBV5-1 and TRBJ2-2, with 12 nucleotides matching TRBD2. CDR3 length: 16 amino acids. Per the germline V gene, CDR1 is SGHRS and CDR2 is YFSETQ. Trimming at V came to 4 bases and at J to 5 bases, leaving 6 bases not matched to a gene.

This clonotype has only a few counts. This chain links TRBV27 with TRBJ1-5; D might be TRBD1 (5 bases). V lost 3 bases to trimming and J lost 3 bases, with 12 bases between them. This CDR3 has 15 amino acids. Germline-derived CDR1 and CDR2 are MNHEY and SMNVEV (reference sequence). In DNA form, the CDR3 reads TGTGCCAGCAGTTTCCGGGCAGGGAACAATCAGCCCCAGCATTTT. Residues: CASSFRAGNNQPQHF.

J is TRBJ1-1 and V is TRBV12-3 or TRBV12-4; 7 bases are a match to TRBD1. CDR3 length: 14 amino acids. Trimming at V came to 5 bases and at J to 7 bases, leaving 10 bases not matched to a gene. As DNA, the CDR3 is TGTGCCAGCAGTCTTCGAACAGGGGCCGTTGAAGCTTTCTTT. Its protein product is CASSLRTGAVEAFF.

The rearrangement joins TRBV3-1 to TRBJ2-1; D is unclear. The CDR3 consists of 12 residues. Trimming shortened V by 0 bases and J by 7 bases, and 4 bases separated the two germline ends. The germline V gene encodes CDR1 LGHDT and CDR2 YNNKEL (reference sequence). Here the CDR3 DNA reads TGTGCCAGCAGCCAAGATTTGAATGAGCAGTTCTTC. Amino acid sequence: CASSQDLNEQFF.

This clonotype was observed a few times. V and J are TRBV20-1 and TRBJ2-1; 8 positions agree with TRBD2. The J segment lost 0 bases and the V segment lost 4 bases, leaving 8 bases of the junction unmatched. CDR3 length: 16 amino acids. CDR1 and CDR2 (germline): DFQATT, SNEGSKA (reference sequence). The CDR3 coding sequence is TGCAGTGCTACAAGGACTAGCCGGGACTCCTACAATGAGCAGTTCTTC. Translated, it gives CSATRTSRDSYNEQFF.

J is TRBJ2-5 and V is TRBV7-9; tentative D call: TRBD1 (5 bases). Germline CDR1 and CDR2: SEHNR and FQNEAQ (reference sequence). Between the trimmed V and J ends, which lost 3 bases and 2 bases, there was a span of 10 bases. The CDR3 totals 14 residues. DNA of the CDR3: TGTGCCAGCAGCTTGAAAGGGGTTCAAGAGACCCAGTACTTC. Translated: CASSLKGVQETQYF.

The chain recombines TRBV10-1 with TRBJ2-1; tentatively, D is TRBD1 (6 bases). Trimming took off 2 bases at V and 0 bases at J, with 26 bases between the two ends. This CDR3 contains 21 residues. In germline, CDR1 is WNHNN, CDR2 SYGVQD (reference sequence). The DNA for the CDR3 is TGCGCCAGCAGTGAGGGGTTTGGTAGGACAGCGAACCCCATCTCCTACAATGAGCAGTTCTTC. Translating gives CASSEGFGRTANPISYNEQFF.

The chain recombines TRBV5-1 with TRBJ2-7; 10 bases map to TRBD1. V was pared by 3 bases and J by 3 bases, with 3 bases of the junction left unmatched. Germline CDR1 is SGHRS and CDR2 is YFSETQ. The CDR3 extends over 14 amino acids. CDR3 residues: CASSSGQGYYEQYF. CDR3 in DNA: TGCGCCAGCAGCTCGGGACAGGGGTACTACGAGCAGTACTTC.

A few counts support this clonotype. The chain couples TRBV12-3 or TRBV12-4 to TRBJ2-5; the D gene is possibly TRBD1 (6 bases). The CDR3 spans 14 residues. V lost 1 base to trimming and J lost 6 bases, with 12 bases between them. In nucleotides, the CDR3 is TGTGCCAGCAGTTTAGGGAACAGGGAGCAGACCCAGTACTTC. Its protein product is CASSLGNREQTQYF.

The chain combines TRBV12-3 or TRBV12-4 with TRBJ1-6; tentatively, D is TRBD1 (5 bases). The CDR3 is 13 residues long. Trimming took off 3 bases at V and 7 bases at J, with 7 bases between the two ends. CDR3 sequence reads: CASSFQGNSPLHF. The CDR3 region has the DNA TGTGCCAGCAGTTTTCAGGGAAATTCACCCCTCCACTTT.

This clonotype has at least ten counts. The V and J genes are TRBV10-3 and TRBJ2-7; TRBD1 aligns across 7 bases. Germline CDR1 ENHRY, CDR2 SYGVKD. V gave up 2 bases and J gave up 3 bases; unmatched junction bases: 7. There are 15 residues in the CDR3. CDR3 nucleotides: TGTGCCATCAGTGAGCCAAGACAGGGCAGCTACGAGCAGTACTTC. As protein: CAISEPRQGSYEQYF.

Regarding this clonotype: This may be a read error: a much more frequent sequence differs by one nucleotide. This likely comes from a read error, as the CDR3 has no conserved phenylalanine or tryptophan at its end. The CDR3 nucleotides are TGCGCCAGCAACATTCAAACGGGACTCAACACCGGGGAGCTGTTTGTT. Translated, it gives CASNIQTGLNTGELFV. This chain connects TRBV5-1 to TRBJ2-2; perhaps TRBD2 as D (6 bases). The CDR3 consists of 16 residues. Trimming stripped 6 bases from V and 2 bases from J, with 17 bases between. CDR1 is SGHRS, CDR2 YFSETQ, per germline.

This chain links TRBV20-1 with TRBJ2-7; TRBD1 is a possible D gene (6 bases). The CDR3 sequence is 14 residues long. V lost 2 bases to trimming and J lost 7 bases, with 18 bases between them. The germline gives CDR1 DFQATT, CDR2 SNEGSKA (reference sequence). CDR3: CSARSPSQGWEQYF. For the CDR3, the DNA is TGCAGTGCTAGATCTCCGTCGCAGGGGTGGGAGCAGTACTTC.

This clonotype was seen more than once but under ten times. V usage is TRBV5-1 and J usage is TRBJ1-1; D unresolved. Germline CDR1 is SGHRS and CDR2 is YFSETQ. Trimming took off 4 bases at V and 4 bases at J, with 11 bases between the two ends. This CDR3 comprises 13 residues. The CDR3 is CASSPRSGTEAFF. For the CDR3, the DNA is TGCGCCAGCAGCCCCCGAAGTGGCACTGAAGCTTTCTTT.

The V and J genes are TRBV5-6 and TRBJ2-1; D not certain. Germline V lookup: CDR1 SGHDT, CDR2 YYEEEE. The ends were cut back, 1 base at V and 3 bases at J, with 11 bases in the middle. The length of the CDR3 is 15 residues. The CDR3 nucleotides read TGTGCCAGCAGCTTGTTGTCAGGTGGCTACAATGAGCAGTTCTTC. It translates to CASSLLSGGYNEQFF.

The V and J genes are TRBV15 and TRBJ2-3; TRBD1 agrees at 9 bases. The trim removed 1 base at V and 6 bases at J, leaving 2 bases unmatched. The CDR3 consists of 14 residues. Per the germline V gene, CDR1 is LNHNV and CDR2 is YYDKDF (reference sequence). Written as DNA, the CDR3 is TGTGCCACCAGCAGAGGGGGACAGGGCGATACGCAGTATTTT. Translating it yields CATSRGGQGDTQYF.

In its sample, this clonotype is medium-sized (0.01 to 0.1%). This CDR3 reads CASSLQGANYEQYF. For the CDR3, the DNA is TGTGCCAGCAGTTTACAGGGAGCCAACTACGAGCAGTACTTC. This sequence joins TRBV27 and TRBJ2-7; D may correspond to TRBD1 or TRBD2 (5 bases each). The CDR3 is made up of 14 amino acids. V lost 2 bases and J 3 bases, leaving 11 bases between the germline ends. CDR1 and CDR2 (germline): MNHEY, SMNVEV (reference sequence).

The CDR3 sequence is CSARVGTGAEPQHF. In DNA, the CDR3 is TGCAGTGCTAGGGTTGGGACAGGGGCCGAGCCCCAGCATTTT. The chain combines TRBV20-1 with TRBJ1-5; 10 nucleotides align to TRBD1. V lost 3 bases, J lost 8 bases, and 7 bases stayed unmatched. This CDR3 is built from 14 residues. Germline assignment: CDR1 DFQATT and CDR2 SNEGSKA (reference sequence).

In this sample, this clonotype turned up many times. The chain couples TRBV29-1 to TRBJ2-2, with 9 bases aligning to TRBD2. The CDR3 sequence is 16 residues long. V dropped 4 bases and J dropped 6; count of bases not matched to a gene: 12. Germline CDR1 is SQVTM and CDR2 is ANQGSEA. CDR3 bases: TGCAGCGTTGTGGCACTAGCGGGCAATCGGGCCGGGGAGCTGTTTTTT. Translation gives CSVVALAGNRAGELFF.

The chain couples TRBV10-3 to TRBJ2-7; TRBD2 matches at 11 bases. V dropped 8 bases and J dropped 4; count of bases not matched to a gene: 4. Germline-derived CDR1 and CDR2 are ENHRY and SYGVKD. This CDR3 has 13 amino acids. CDR3 region: CAIQTSGEYEQYF. DNA of the CDR3: TGTGCCATCCAGACTAGCGGGGAATACGAGCAGTACTTC.

This chain links TRBV15 with TRBJ1-4, with 10 bases that match TRBD1. Germline loops: CDR1 LNHNV, CDR2 YYDKDF (reference sequence). V lost 3 bases to trimming and J lost 4 bases; unmatched junction nucleotides: 5. This CDR3 is built from 16 residues. CDR3: CATSSLRDRGNEKLFF. As DNA, the CDR3 is TGTGCCACCAGCAGTCTCCGGGACAGGGGTAATGAAAAACTGTTTTTT. The whole variable domain, remainder taken from reference TRBV15 and TRBJ1-4, is DAMVIQNPRYQVTQFGKPVTLSCSQTLNHNVMYWYQQKSSQAPKLLFHYYDKDFNNEADTPDNFQSRRPNTSFCFLDIRSPGLGDTAMYLCATSSLRDRGNEKLFFGSGTQLSVL.

V gene TRBV7-9 combines with J gene TRBJ2-2, with TRBD2 identical over 14 bases. Unmatched junction bases numbered 9, after V lost 5 bases and J lost 4 bases. This CDR3 comprises 18 residues. Germline CDR1 reads SEHNR; CDR2 reads FQNEAQ (reference sequence). CDR3: CASSAPGLAGAVTGELFF. CDR3 sequence (DNA): TGTGCCAGCAGCGCCCCGGGACTAGCGGGAGCCGTCACCGGGGAGCTGTTTTTT. Supplemented by reference TRBV7-9 and TRBJ2-2, the full variable domain reads DTGVSQNPRHKITKRGQNVTFRCDPISEHNRLYWYRQTLGQGPEFLTYFQNEAQLEKSRLLSDRFSAERPKGSFSTLEIQRTEQGDSAMYLCASSAPGLAGAVTGELFFGEGSRLTVL.